A selection of T cell receptor beta chains follows, all from one sample in a study of regulatory T cells in long-lasting Graves disease. MiXCR was run by TCRdb on the reads, yielding one entry per CDR3 protein. The sample has about 1,200 distinct CDR3 sequences, around 78% seen once. The material was peripheral blood mononuclear cells (PBMCs), obtained with antithyroid drug treatment, in newly diagnosed or persistent Graves disease (not recorded which). These receptors all stem from a woman between 25 and 40 years old with Graves disease. CDR3s include the opening cysteine and the closing phenylalanine or tryptophan. The D gene is left open where the match is weak. Only some rows state a clone size, as once, few, many or a class for expanded clones.

>.|.|TRBJ1-1|TRBV30
TGTGCCTGGAGTGTACTCCCAGTGGGTGAAGCTTTCTTT
CAWSVLPVGEAFF
>.|TRBD1|TRBJ2-1|TRBV7-6
TGTGCCAGCAGCGACAGGGTCGGGGATGAGCAGTTCTTC
CASSDRVGDEQFF
>.|TRBD1|TRBJ1-2|TRBV2
TGTGCCAGCAGCTTTCTGACAGGGGATTATGGCTATACCTTC
CASSFLTGDYGYTF
>.|.|TRBJ2-3|TRBV7-2
TGTGCCAGCAGCCATTTCGGAGATACGCAGTATTTT
CASSHFGDTQYF
>.|.|TRBJ1-5|TRBV4-3
TGCGCCAGCAGCCAACAGTACTCCTCTAATCAGCCCCAGCATTTT
CASSQQYSSNQPQHF
>.|.|TRBJ1-5|TRBV11-2
TGTGCCAGCAGCTTAGGTACCCATAGCAATCAGCCCCAGCATTTT
CASSLGTHSNQPQHF
>.|TRBD1|TRBJ1-5|TRBV19
TGTGCCAGTTCATCTCGGACAGGGATCTATCAGCCCCAGCATTTT
CASSSRTGIYQPQHF
>.|.|TRBJ1-1|TRBV4-3
TGCGCCAGCAGCCGAGTTTACAGGTCGACTGAAGCTTTCTTT
CASSRVYRSTEAFF
>.|.|TRBJ2-3|TRBV6-5
TGTGCCAGCAGCTCCCGACAGGTACCAGGGATGGATACGCAGTATTTT
CASSSRQVPGMDTQYF
>.|TRBD2|TRBJ2-4|TRBV2
TGTGCCAGCAGTGAAATTTGGACTAGCGGCAAAAACATTCAGTACTTC
CASSEIWTSGKNIQYF
>.|TRBD2|TRBJ2-3|TRBV9
TGTGCCAGCAGCGGCATTGGACTAGCGGGAGTAAGAGATACCCAGTATTTT
CASSGIGLAGVRDTQYF
>.|.|TRBJ2-1|TRBV19
TGTGCCAGTAGTAACTACCTCCGGGGAACAGGGAAGTTCTTC
CASSNYLRGTGKFF
>.|TRBD1|TRBJ1-1|TRBV28
TGTGCCAGCAGCTCCATCCCGACAGGGAGGAGCACTGAAGCTTTCTTT
CASSSIPTGRSTEAFF
>.|.|TRBJ2-5|TRBV14
TGTGCCAGCAGCCAAGGCGTGAGAATAATCGGAGAGACCCAGTACTTC
CASSQGVRIIGETQYF
>.|.|TRBJ1-5|TRBV19
TGTGCCAGTAGGAAAGACGGAAATCAGCCCCAGCATTTT
CASRKDGNQPQHF
>.|.|TRBJ2-3|TRBV20-1
TGCAGTGCCGAAACCCCAGCAGATACGCAGTATTTT
CSAETPADTQYF
>once|.|TRBJ2-7|TRBV10-3
TGTGCCATCAGTGAGATGGTGGGAGCCAAAGTCGAGCAGTACTTC
CAISEMVGAKVEQYF
>.|TRBD2|TRBJ2-3|TRBV6-1
TGTGCCAGCACGGGGGGGCCGACTAGCACAGATACGCAGTATTTT
CASTGGPTSTDTQYF
>.|.|TRBJ1-5|TRBV19
TGTGCCAGTACCCCCCCGGGCAGACGACAAAGGCCCCAGCATTTT
CASTPPGRRQRPQHF
>.|.|TRBJ1-2|TRBV4-1
TGCGCCAGCAGCCGCTTGGAGGGCTCAGCTAACTATGGCTACACCTTC
CASSRLEGSANYGYTF
>.|TRBD1|TRBJ1-3|TRBV28
TGTGCCAGCACCCAGGGGGGATACTCTGGAAACACCATATATTTT
CASTQGGYSGNTIYF
>.|TRBD1|TRBJ1-5|TRBV3-1
TGTGCCAGCAGCCAAGACCTCCAGGGGGGTCAGCCCCAGCATTTT
CASSQDLQGGQPQHF
>.|.|TRBJ1-1|TRBV11-2
TGTGCCAGCGTGGAACAGTTGAACACTGAAGCTTTCTTT
CASVEQLNTEAFF
>.|TRBD2|TRBJ2-3|TRBV11-2
TGTGCCAGCAGCCTGTACCTAGCGGGGGGCACAGATACGCAGTATTTT
CASSLYLAGGTDTQYF
>few|.|TRBJ1-5|TRBV2
TGTGCCAGCAGGGGGACCGGGGGAAATCAGCCCCAGCATTTT
CASRGTGGNQPQHF
>few|TRBD2|TRBJ2-1|TRBV6-2/TRBV6-3
TGTGCCAGCAGTCAGCGGGAAAACAATGAGCAGTTCTTC
CASSQRENNEQFF
>.|TRBD2|TRBJ2-1|TRBV5-4
TGTGCCAGCAGCTTGGGTCTAGCGGGGCCCAATGAGCAGTTCTTC
CASSLGLAGPNEQFF
>.|.|TRBJ2-4|TRBV7-9
TGTGCCAGCAGCTCAAGACTAGATGGCAAAAACATTCAGTACTTC
CASSSRLDGKNIQYF
>.|.|TRBJ1-1|TRBV29-1
TGCAGCGCCAGGAGGAACACTGAAGCTTTCTTT
CSARRNTEAFF
>.|.|TRBJ2-7|TRBV7-2
TGTGCCAGCACATTGCAGGCATCGGGCTTCTACGAGCAGTACTTC
CASTLQASGFYEQYF
>once|.|TRBJ1-1|TRBV6-2/TRBV6-3
TGTGCCAGCAGTTCGAGACAGGTCGGAGACACTGAAGCTTTCTTT
CASSSRQVGDTEAFF
>.|TRBD1|TRBJ1-2|TRBV20-1
TGCAGTGCTAGACCTTCGACAGGGGGCGAATATTTTCGCCATAACTATGGCTACACCTTC
CSARPSTGGEYFRHNYGYTF
>.|TRBD1|TRBJ2-7|TRBV28
TGTGCCAGCAGTTCCCCCGGGACAGGGTGGTACTACGAGCAGTACTTC
CASSSPGTGWYYEQYF
>.|.|TRBJ2-7|TRBV5-1
TGCGCCAGCAGCTTGGAGTCAGGCTACGAGCAGTACTTC
CASSLESGYEQYF
>.|TRBD2|TRBJ2-5|TRBV2
TGTGCCAGCAGGAGAACCGGGACTAGCGGGGGGGAGACCCAGTACTTC
CASRRTGTSGGETQYF
>.|.|TRBJ2-1|TRBV6-5
TGTGCCAGCAGTTTTGATTTCGTCAATGAGCAGTTCTTC
CASSFDFVNEQFF
>.|TRBD1|TRBJ1-1|TRBV4-2
TGTGCCAGCAGCCAAGAGACCGGGACAGCAGAAGCTTTCTTT
CASSQETGTAEAFF
>.|.|TRBJ2-6|TRBV7-1
TGTGCCAGCAGCTCCATTTGGGCCAACGTCCTGACTTTC
CASSSIWANVLTF
>.|.|TRBJ2-1|TRBV6-2/TRBV6-3
TGTGCCAGCAGTTACGGAGACCCAAGCAATGAGCAGTTCTTC
CASSYGDPSNEQFF